This TCR beta chain was recorded in a study of beta chain features in type 1 diabetes (dated by TCRdb to between 2018 and 2020). A note on the overall study: Mean age, gender distribution, total cell number and subset yield did not differ between patients and healthy donors. A total of 107,917,701 sorted cells were examined across all samples, and a strong correlation was observed between cell number per subset and RNA yield. Regulatory and stem cell-like memory subsets were obtained from only 8 patients and roughly 8 healthy donors, while naive and central memory subsets were obtained from all 28 donors. In the study, recently diagnosed type 1 diabetes patients and matched healthy donors were compared on the TCRB repertoires of their sorted circulating CD4+ T cell subsets. What the work shows at the level of the full study, not this receptor alone: Because cDNA rather than genomic DNA was sequenced, highly expressing activated cells could have been over-represented, although no difference in activation and CD3 levels was found between groups. In all four CD4+ subsets, TCRB CDR3 length was moderately but significantly shorter in type 1 diabetes patients. Because small numbers of individuals were included in the HLA sub-analyses, any influence of HLA type on TCRB rearrangement was left unresolved. Fewer insertions and more nucleotide deletions at VDJ recombination sites were observed in patients with type 1 diabetes, implying thymic rearrangement abnormalities. PCR might favor shorter templates, but patient and control samples were amplified and corrected together, so any skew would affect both groups equally. Naive, central memory and regulatory TCRB repertoires appeared to be more similar among patients than among healthy donors.

The entire amount of isolated RNA was reverse transcribed using the High Capacity cDNA Reverse Transcription Kit, so the sequenced TCRB transcripts were expressed ones. Deep immunoSEQ sequencing was applied to naive, central memory and regulatory T cell samples, giving an average of around 3.4 million total reads per sample. After sorted cells were lysed in RLT buffer, RNA was extracted with DNase-treated RNeasy Micro or Mini kits, with the choice depending on cell number. To prevent cross-contamination, each cell subset was processed individually, whereas patient and healthy donor samples were processed jointly. The immunoSEQ multiplex PCR was used to amplify TCRB sequences from cDNA, yielding 87-bp fragments that span the CDR3 region. Sequencing of the amplicons was performed on the Illumina HiSeq platform. From the authors' description of their analysis: Synthetic template baselines were used to correct PCR bias computationally, reads within Hamming distance 2 were collapsed, and singletons that could not be merged were discarded. Reads were aligned against IMGT to assign V, D and J genes, CDR3 length and insertions or deletions at six rearrangement sites. Within each subset, clonotype counts were normalized to sorted cell number, after which true diversity and Gini coefficients were computed with the tcR R package. The overlap coefficient, calculated on TCRB nucleotide sequences, was used to measure repertoire sharing. The table was pulled from immuneACCESS by TCRdb, which kept in-frame rearrangements only. Such tables lose some clones; where checked, under half of the loss comes from unresolved V genes, and the rest has no known cause. The V and J calls and the clone size are those of that table, but D and trimming were determined from the DNA. For this sample the table gives a few hundred thousand clones, of which around 10% were detected only once. The biggest ten clones account for less than 0.65% of the sample.

On this clone: Its specific antigen is unknown. Within one base of it there is no much larger clone, and no base qualities were kept.

A single peripheral blood draw of approximately 110 mL on average was collected from each donor into heparinised tubes. A BD FACSAria II was used to sort naive, central memory, regulatory and stem cell-like memory CD4+ T cells with a panel that included CD45RO, CCR7, CD25, CD127, CD95 and CD27. A purity above 95% was achieved for all sorted populations. Right away, PBMCs were isolated by Lymphoprep density gradient centrifugation and were stained directly, with no culture step. Samples were stained and sorted in pairs, with one healthy donor and one patient per experiment, so that batch effects were minimized. V sheds 5 bases and J sheds 4 bases, leaving 14 bases between their ends. Including cysteine and phenylalanine, the CDR3 has 14 amino acids. Only the CDR3 region is kept as DNA, spanning 42 bases read in frame from base 1. The germline V gene supplies CDR1 SNHLY and CDR2 FYNNEI.

The sample was central memory CD4+ T cells from blood. The sequence came from a man in his thirties or forties with type 1 diabetes. Here the chain combines TRBV2 and TRBJ1-2, with the D gene not clear enough to name. DNA sequence: TGTGCCAGCAGTACGGCGCGGCTCCTCTATGGCTACACCTTC. Its translation is CASSTARLLYGYTF.